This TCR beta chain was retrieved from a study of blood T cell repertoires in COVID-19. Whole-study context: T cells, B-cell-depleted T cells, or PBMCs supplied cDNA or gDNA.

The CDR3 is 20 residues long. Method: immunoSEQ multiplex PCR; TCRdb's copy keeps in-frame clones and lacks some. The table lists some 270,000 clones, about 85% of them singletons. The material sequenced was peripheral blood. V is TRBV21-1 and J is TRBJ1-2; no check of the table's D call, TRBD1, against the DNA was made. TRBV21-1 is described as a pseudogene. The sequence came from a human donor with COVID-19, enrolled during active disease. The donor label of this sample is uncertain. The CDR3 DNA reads TGTGCCAGCAGCAAAGTATATGTTAAGGACAGGGGGCGCGAGGACTATGGCTACACCTTC. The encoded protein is CASSKVYVKDRGREDYGYTF.